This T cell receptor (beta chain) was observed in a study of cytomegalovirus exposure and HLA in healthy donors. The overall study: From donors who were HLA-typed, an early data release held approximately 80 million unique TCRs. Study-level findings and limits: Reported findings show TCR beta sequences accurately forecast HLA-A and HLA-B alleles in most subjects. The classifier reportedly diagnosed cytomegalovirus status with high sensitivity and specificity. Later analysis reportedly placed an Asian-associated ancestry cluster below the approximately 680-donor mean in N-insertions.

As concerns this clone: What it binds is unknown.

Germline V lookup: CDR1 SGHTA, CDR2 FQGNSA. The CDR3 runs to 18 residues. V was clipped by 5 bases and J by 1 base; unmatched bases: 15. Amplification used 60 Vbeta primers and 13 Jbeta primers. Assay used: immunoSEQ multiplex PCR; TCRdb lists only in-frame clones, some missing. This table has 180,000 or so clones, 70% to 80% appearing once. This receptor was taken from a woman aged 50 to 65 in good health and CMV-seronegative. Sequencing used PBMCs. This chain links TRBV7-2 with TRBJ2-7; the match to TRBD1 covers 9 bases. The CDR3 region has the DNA TGTGCCAGCAGCAGACCAAAGGGACAGGGAACGACATCCTACGAGCAGTACTTC. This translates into CASSRPKGQGTTSYEQYF.